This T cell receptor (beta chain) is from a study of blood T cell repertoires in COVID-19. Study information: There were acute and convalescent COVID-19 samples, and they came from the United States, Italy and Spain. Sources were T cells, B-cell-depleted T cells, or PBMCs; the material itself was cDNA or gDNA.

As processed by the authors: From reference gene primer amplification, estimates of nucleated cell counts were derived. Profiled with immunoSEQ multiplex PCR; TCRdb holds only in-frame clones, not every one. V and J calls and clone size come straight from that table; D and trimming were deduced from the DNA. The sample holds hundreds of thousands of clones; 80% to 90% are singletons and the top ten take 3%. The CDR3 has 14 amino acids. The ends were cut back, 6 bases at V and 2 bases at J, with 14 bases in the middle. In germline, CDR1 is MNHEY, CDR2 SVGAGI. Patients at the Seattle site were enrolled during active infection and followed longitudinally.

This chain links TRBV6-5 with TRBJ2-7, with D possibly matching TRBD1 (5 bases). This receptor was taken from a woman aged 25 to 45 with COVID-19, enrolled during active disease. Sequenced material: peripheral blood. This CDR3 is CASRQDGLTYEQYF. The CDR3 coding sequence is TGTGCCAGCAGACAGGACGGCCTCACCTACGAGCAGTACTTC.